This T cell receptor (beta chain) was recovered during a study of CD8 T cells in Susac syndrome. Random hexamers primed reverse transcription of roughly 0.5 to 1 ug RNA. TCRdb recomputed calls from the immunoSEQ multiplex PCR reads with MiXCR, one row per CDR3 protein. The sample comprises roughly 200,000 distinct CDR3 sequences, around 93% of which are singletons, and around 0.096% rests with the top ten. The V end lost 4 bases, the J end lost 0 bases, and 12 bases lay between the germline ends. CDR1 is MGHRA, CDR2 YSYEKL, per germline. This CDR3 is built from 15 residues. The chain combines TRBV4-1 with TRBJ2-5; D not certain. Sequenced input: CD4+ T cells from PBMCs. This clonotype originated in a human donor in good health. CDR3 in DNA: TGCGCCAGCAGCCCCGGTTCTTATTACCAAGAGACCCAGTACTTC. It codes for CASSPGSYYQETQYF.